The 2 T cell receptor beta chains presented below share a single source sample, sequenced in a study of response to subunit inactivated influenza vaccine. From the RT-PCR reads, TCRdb called clonotypes with MiXCR, one entry per CDR3 protein. The data contain some 550,000 distinct CDR3 sequences, around 21% of them seen just once; the ten biggest clones take up 2.5% to 3%. This same sample was also taken into another study, of T cells expressing NK-cell markers. That investigation notes: With UMIs, 5'RACE template switching was used to make TCR beta cDNA.

The sample was CD4+ T cells sorted from PBMCs, taken 11 to 12 days after vaccination. The receptors were gathered from a man aged 45-60 years who received an inactivated influenza vaccine.

At least ten counts were recorded for this clonotype. This sequence joins TRBV5-1 and TRBJ2-7, with 9 bases matching TRBD1. Unmatched junction bases numbered 9, after V lost 2 bases and J lost 3 bases. CDR1 and CDR2 (germline): SGHRS, YFSETQ. The CDR3 extends over 16 amino acids. The CDR3 DNA is TGCGCCAGCAGCTTCGGCGCACAGGGGGCTGTCTACGAGCAGTACTTC. Protein sequence: CASSFGAQGAVYEQYF.

The chain carries TRBV28 and TRBJ1-1; no definite D call. Per the germline V gene, CDR1 is MDHEN and CDR2 is SYDVKM. CDR3 length: 13 residues. V lost 4 bases to trimming and J lost 4 bases, with 10 bases between them. In nucleotides, the CDR3 is TGTGCCAGCAGTTGGGCGATGGGCACTGAAGCTTTCTTT. Translating it yields CASSWAMGTEAFF.